The next 18 T cell receptor beta chains were all read from a single sample in a study of cytomegalovirus exposure and HLA in healthy donors. Primers: 60 Vbeta forward and 13 Jbeta reverse. The assay was immunoSEQ multiplex PCR, and TCRdb's table has in-frame clones only and misses some. The sample carries more than 60,000 clones, 80% recorded once. Sequencing was done on a sample of PBMCs. These receptors all stem from a woman under 40 in good health and CMV-seronegative.

This clone showed up just a few times. This chain connects TRBV7-9 to TRBJ1-3; D gene unclear. The germline V and J ends were trimmed by 0 bases and 4 bases, with 4 bases remaining between them. This CDR3 region has 13 residues. Per the germline V gene, CDR1 is SEHNR and CDR2 is FQNEAQ (reference sequence). DNA of the CDR3: TGTGCCAGCAGCTTAGCTGGCGGAAACACCATATATTTT. Its protein product is CASSLAGGNTIYF.

The chain is built from TRBV20-1 and TRBJ2-1; D not resolved. From germline, CDR1 is DFQATT and CDR2 SNEGSKA (reference sequence). V was pared by 4 bases and J by 8 bases, with 9 bases between. The CDR3 has 11 residues. The CDR3 coding sequence is TGCAGTGCTACCCCGGGTGATGAGCAGTTCTTC. Protein sequence: CSATPGDEQFF.

The CDR3 protein is CAWRHNSYEQYF. The CDR3 DNA sequence: TGTGCCTGGAGACATAACTCCTACGAGCAGTACTTC. The chain is built from TRBV30 and TRBJ2-7; D is unresolved. This CDR3 is built from 12 residues. The V and J ends lost 3 bases and 0 bases respectively, with 6 bases between them. Germline CDR1 is GTSNPN and CDR2 is SVGIG (reference sequence). The full variable domain, completed using reference TRBV30 and TRBJ2-7, is SQTIHQWPATLVQPVGSPLSLECTVEGTSNPNLYWYRQAAGRGLQLLFYSVGIGQISSEVPQNLSASRPQDRQFILSSKKLLLSDSGFYLCAWRHNSYEQYFGPGTRLTVT.

The chain employs TRBV29-1 and TRBJ2-5; tentatively, D is TRBD2 (5 bases). The CDR3 runs 13 residues. The germline gives CDR1 SQVTM, CDR2 ANQGSEA. V was trimmed by 8 bases and J by 5 bases, leaving 18 bases between them. CDR3: CSSKGPGSETQYF. The CDR3 bases are TGCAGCTCCAAAGGTCCGGGGAGCGAGACCCAGTACTTC. Combining the CDR3 with reference TRBV29-1 and TRBJ2-5 gives the whole variable domain SAVISQKPSRDICQRGTSLTIQCQVDSQVTMMFWYRQQPGQSLTLIATANQGSEATYESGFVIDKFPISRPNLTFSTLTVSNMSPEDSSIYLCSSKGPGSETQYFGPGTRLLVL.

The chain carries TRBV7-7 and TRBJ2-5; a possible D gene is TRBD2 (6 bases). The germline gives CDR1 SSHAT, CDR2 FNYEAQ (reference sequence). The CDR3 is made up of 14 amino acids. Deletions cut 2 bases from V and 7 bases from J, with 14 bases between. The CDR3 spells CASSLLREEGTQYF. The CDR3 DNA reads as TGTGCCAGCAGCTTATTGAGGGAGGAGGGGACCCAGTACTTC.

V and J are TRBV7-9 and TRBJ2-5, with D possibly TRBD1 on 6 matching bases. V was cut by 5 bases and J by 4 bases, with 14 bases left in between. The length of the CDR3 is 14 residues. Per the germline V gene, CDR1 is SEHNR and CDR2 is FQNEAQ (reference sequence). CDR3 sequence (DNA): TGTGCCAGCAGCCCCTTGGGCAGGGGAGAGACCCAGTACTTC. This translates into CASSPLGRGETQYF.

In this sample, this clone turned up a few times. The rearrangement uses TRBV19 and TRBJ2-3, with D possibly TRBD1 on 6 matching bases. The CDR3 is 15 amino acids. The V gene's germline CDR1 is LNHDA and CDR2 SQIVND (reference sequence). The ends were cut back, 3 bases at V and 0 bases at J, with 10 bases in the middle. The CDR3 reads CASSIRQASTDTQYF. CDR3 in DNA: TGTGCCAGTAGTATCCGACAGGCGAGCACAGATACGCAGTATTTT.

V gene TRBV4-1 combines with J gene TRBJ2-3; the D gene is possibly TRBD2 (5 bases). The CDR3 has 15 residues. V lost 2 bases to trimming and J lost 4 bases, with 13 bases between them. The germline V gene has CDR1 MGHRA and CDR2 YSYEKL. The CDR3 DNA reads TGCGCCAGCAGCCAAATAGGGCTAGCCGCAGATACGCAGTATTTT. Its protein product is CASSQIGLAADTQYF.

The chain recombines TRBV27 with TRBJ1-1; D is unclear. Germline V gene sequence: CDR1 MNHEY, CDR2 SMNVEV (reference sequence). This CDR3 spans 11 amino acids. V was trimmed by 8 bases and J by 12 bases, leaving 16 bases between them. CDR3 bases: TGTGCCAGCGTCAGAGGTCCTCGTACTTTCTTT. Translated: CASVRGPRTFF.

This sequence joins TRBV4-3 and TRBJ2-7; tentatively, D is TRBD1 (6 bases). The CDR3 spans 16 residues. Deletions cut 3 bases from V and 3 bases from J, with 18 bases between. Germline V gene lookup returns CDR1 LGHNA and CDR2 YSLEER. The CDR3 reads CASSQVVGGFSYEQYF. The CDR3 region has the DNA TGCGCCAGCAGCCAGGTCGTAGGGGGTTTTAGCTACGAGCAGTACTTC.

This chain joins TRBV4-3 and TRBJ2-7; 9 positions agree with TRBD1. CDR3 length equals 17 residues. After removal of 1 base from V and 5 bases from J, the junction contained 12 bases not matched to a gene. Germline assignment: CDR1 LGHNA and CDR2 YSLEER. The CDR3 is CASSQVSYRDRADEQYF. The CDR3 region has the DNA TGCGCCAGCAGCCAAGTGAGTTACCGGGACAGGGCGGACGAGCAGTACTTC.

In this sample, this clone turned up once. The CDR3 protein is CSVPGLAGVKETQYF. The CDR3 DNA is TGCAGCGTTCCGGGACTAGCGGGAGTAAAAGAGACCCAGTACTTC. The V gene is TRBV29-1, the J gene TRBJ2-5; 14 bases map to TRBD2. Looked up from germline, CDR1 is SQVTM and CDR2 is ANQGSEA. This CDR3 has 15 amino acids. V lost 5 bases, J lost 3 bases, and 5 bases stayed unmatched.

This clone was recorded once. The chain couples TRBV6-1 to TRBJ1-1, with a possible D match to TRBD1 (5 bases). The CDR3 totals 13 residues. The germline V gene encodes CDR1 MNHNS and CDR2 SASEGT. Deletions cut 3 bases from V and 3 bases from J, with 8 bases between. CDR3 sequence (DNA): TGTGCCAGCAGTGAGCGGGGGGACACTGAAGCTTTCTTT. This translates into CASSERGDTEAFF.

This chain joins TRBV18 and TRBJ2-3; D is possibly TRBD2 (6 bases). Trimming removed 2 bases at V and 6 bases at J, with 12 bases between. In germline, CDR1 is KGHSH, CDR2 LQKENI. The CDR3 extends over 14 amino acids. The CDR3 DNA sequence: TGTGCCAGCTCACCAATTGACGGGAGTGATACGCAGTATTTT. Its translation is CASSPIDGSDTQYF.

The rearrangement joins TRBV6-5 to TRBJ1-1, with D possibly TRBD1 on 5 matching bases. Germline V gene data show CDR1 as MNHEY and CDR2 as SVGAGI. The germline V and J ends were trimmed by 7 bases and 12 bases, with 21 bases remaining between them. The CDR3 loop spans 13 amino acids. This chain's CDR3 is CASTNLPGLKSFF. The CDR3 nucleotides read TGTGCCAGCACTAACCTCCCGGGACTTAAGTCTTTCTTT.

The genes are TRBV6-6 and TRBJ2-7, with 11 positions matching TRBD1. The CDR3 runs 15 residues. V gave up 0 bases and J gave up 3 bases; unmatched junction bases: 1. CDR1 MNHNY and CDR2 SVGAGI come from the germline V gene (reference sequence). For the CDR3, the DNA is TGTGCCAGCAGTTACTCGGGGACAGGGGGCTACGAGCAGTACTTC. Its protein is CASSYSGTGGYEQYF.

A remark on this clone: The junction departs from the called germline gene at one end, perhaps through a read error. The chain employs TRBV7-7 and TRBJ2-5; 10 bases align to TRBD2. CDR3 size: 15 residues. Germline loops: CDR1 SSHAT, CDR2 FNYEAQ (reference sequence). In nucleotides, the CDR3 is TGTGCTAGCAGCTTGTCGACTAGCGGGCAAGAGACCCAGTACTTC. Translated: CASSLSTSGQETQYF.

In its sample, this clone was seen a few times. The chain joins TRBV6-5 to TRBJ2-7, with D unresolved. The V and J ends lost 2 bases and 1 base respectively, with 9 bases between them. This CDR3 comprises 14 residues. Germline lookup yields CDR1 MNHEY and CDR2 SVGAGI. In DNA, the CDR3 is TGTGCCAGCAGTTACGCGAAGAGTTCCTACGAGCAGTACTTC. It yields the protein CASSYAKSSYEQYF.